Listed here are 19 T cell receptor beta chains from one sample, sequenced in a study of blood T cell repertoires in COVID-19. Data came from immunoSEQ multiplex PCR; TCRdb stores just in-frame clones and leaves some out. The sample lists 250,000 or so clones, roughly nine tenths occurring once. Sequencing used peripheral blood. These receptors originate from a man younger than 35 with active or convalescent COVID-19.

This clone was detected only once. The chain recombines TRBV11-2 with TRBJ1-1, with a tentative D call TRBD1 (5 bases). Germline CDR1 SGHAT, CDR2 FQNNGV. The CDR3 spans 15 residues. V dropped 2 bases and J dropped 4 bases, with 14 bases sitting between them. The CDR3 protein is CASSLIVGAGTEAFF. CDR3 sequence (DNA): TGTGCCAGCAGCTTAATTGTAGGGGCTGGCACTGAAGCTTTCTTT.

V and J are TRBV5-1 and TRBJ2-2; D call uncertain. Germline values: CDR1 SGHRS, CDR2 YFSETQ. V lost 0 bases and J 6 bases, leaving 6 bases between the germline ends. The CDR3 contains 13 residues. This chain's CDR3 is CASSLDRAGELFF. Here the CDR3 DNA reads TGCGCCAGCAGCTTGGACCGGGCCGGGGAGCTGTTTTTT.

The rearrangement links TRBV28 to TRBJ2-3; TRBD2 matches 8 bases. The CDR3 extends over 15 amino acids. The J segment lost 8 bases and the V segment lost 4 bases, leaving 11 bases of the junction unmatched. Germline CDR1 reads MDHEN; CDR2 reads SYDVKM. Here the CDR3 reads CASSSTSSLAGTQYF. The CDR3 DNA sequence: TGTGCCAGCAGTTCGACATCTTCGCTAGCGGGTACGCAGTATTTT.

The gene calls are TRBV7-9 and TRBJ1-1, with a possible D match to TRBD1 (6 bases). CDR1 and CDR2 (germline): SEHNR, FQNEAQ (reference sequence). The CDR3 runs to 16 residues. Trimming shortened V by 5 bases and J by 0 bases, and 16 bases separated the two germline ends. This CDR3 reads CASSPGQLAMNTEAFF. The CDR3 DNA is TGTGCCAGCAGCCCGGGACAATTGGCCATGAACACTGAAGCTTTCTTT.

The sample holds one count of this clone. The genes are TRBV6-2 or TRBV6-3 and TRBJ2-1; the match to TRBD2 covers 11 bases. Germline lookup yields CDR1 MNHEY and CDR2 SVGEGT. The CDR3 length is 15 residues. V shed 5 bases and J 3 bases; nucleotides not matched to a gene: 3. The CDR3 DNA follows: TGTGCCAGCAGTACCGGGACTAGCGGCTACAATGAGCAGTTCTTC. Encoded protein: CASSTGTSGYNEQFF.

J is TRBJ1-3 and V is TRBV25-1; D gene uncertain. CDR1 and CDR2 (germline): MGHDK, SYGVNS. Trimming left V 4 bases short and J 4 bases short, with 14 bases between. The CDR3 is made up of 15 amino acids. The CDR3 coding sequence is TGTGCCAGCAGTGGGCCATTGGCTCAGGGAAACACCATATATTTT. The encoded protein is CASSGPLAQGNTIYF.

This chain joins TRBV7-2 and TRBJ2-2; 10 nucleotides line up with TRBD1. The CDR3 sequence is 16 residues long. V was pared by 0 bases and J by 5 bases, with 3 bases of the junction left unmatched. CDR1 and CDR2 from the germline V gene are SGHTA and FQGNSA. The CDR3 reads CASSLALGQGTGELFF. The CDR3 nucleotides are TGTGCCAGCAGCTTAGCCCTGGGACAGGGGACCGGGGAGCTGTTTTTT. The whole variable domain, filled in from reference TRBV7-2 and TRBJ2-2, reads GAGVSQSPSNKVTEKGKDVELRCDPISGHTALYWYRQSLGQGLEFLIYFQGNSAPDKSGLPSDRFSAERTGGSVSTLTIQRTQQEDSAVYLCASSLALGQGTGELFFGEGSRLTVL.

The genes are TRBV9 and TRBJ1-4, with D possibly being TRBD1 (5 bases). This CDR3 spans 14 amino acids. V shed 3 bases and J shed 6 bases, with 12 bases lying between them. Germline CDR1 and CDR2: SGDLS and YYNGEE. CDR3 in amino acids: CASSAQGGDEKLFF. The CDR3 DNA reads as TGTGCCAGCAGCGCCCAGGGAGGGGATGAAAAACTGTTTTTT.

This chain joins TRBV11-3 and TRBJ2-3; TRBD2 agrees at 9 bases. CDR1 SGHNT and CDR2 YENEEA come from the germline V gene. The CDR3 sequence is 17 residues long. V was clipped by 0 bases and J by 3 bases; unmatched bases: 7. The CDR3 DNA is TGTGCCAGCAGCTTAGAGGTGGAGCGGGGGGCTACAGATACGCAGTATTTT. Protein: CASSLEVERGATDTQYF.

With regard to this clone: Relative to the germline gene, one junction end is altered; a read error may explain this. The rearrangement joins TRBV29-1 to TRBJ1-1; D is unclear. The CDR3 sequence is 13 residues long. Germline V gene lookup returns CDR1 SQVTM and CDR2 ANQGSEA. CDR3 loop: CSVEENMNTEAFF. DNA for the CDR3: TGCAGCGTAGAAGAAAACATGAACACTGAAGCTTTCTTT. The full variable domain, in which reference TRBV29-1 and TRBJ1-1 provide the parts outside the CDR3, is SAVISQKPSRDICQRGTSLTIQCQVDSQVTMMFWYRQQPGQSLTLIATANQGSEATYESGFVIDKFPISRPNLTFSTLTVSNMSPEDSSIYLCSVEENMNTEAFFGQGTRLTVV.

The chain recombines TRBV6-5 with TRBJ1-3; D ambiguous. The CDR3 covers 16 residues. Germline V gene lookup returns CDR1 MNHEY and CDR2 SVGAGI. V was shortened by 0 bases and J by 4 bases, with 13 bases between the two germline ends. The CDR3, as DNA: TGTGCCAGCAGTTACTCGAGGATTCGGAGGGGAAACACCATATATTTT. This sequence encodes CASSYSRIRRGNTIYF.

The chain employs TRBV6-6 and TRBJ2-2, with D perhaps matching TRBD2 (6 bases). V lost 4 bases, J lost 2 bases, and 14 bases lay in between. Germline CDR1 reads MNHNY; CDR2 reads SVGAGI (reference sequence). The CDR3 totals 16 residues. The CDR3 sequence: CASSLGKLANTGELFF. The CDR3 DNA sequence: TGTGCCAGCAGTTTGGGAAAACTAGCAAACACCGGGGAGCTGTTTTTT.

In this sample, this clone turned up a few times. The chain recombines TRBV15 with TRBJ2-1; 8 nucleotides align to TRBD2. V lost 0 bases to trimming and J lost 4 bases; unmatched junction nucleotides: 5. The CDR3 totals 16 residues. Germline V gene data show CDR1 as LNHNV and CDR2 as YYDKDF (reference sequence). The CDR3 region has the DNA TGTGCCACCAGCAGAGAGGCGGGAGGTCTTTACAATGAGCAGTTCTTC. Its translation: CATSREAGGLYNEQFF.

V is TRBV4-1 and J is TRBJ2-7; tentative D call: TRBD1 (6 bases). Germline V CDR1 and CDR2: MGHRA, YSYEKL. The V end lost 0 bases, the J end lost 7 bases, and 7 bases lay between the germline ends. This CDR3 is 12 amino acids long. The CDR3 DNA reads TGCGCCAGCAGCCAAGAGAGGGGGGAGCAGTACTTC. Its protein is CASSQERGEQYF.

This chain connects TRBV10-3 to TRBJ1-2; 8 bases align to TRBD1. This CDR3 is 19 amino acids long. V lost 0 bases, J lost 3 bases, and 15 bases stayed unmatched. Germline CDR1 is ENHRY and CDR2 is SYGVKD. The CDR3 nucleotides read TGTGCCATCAGTGAGTCAGGGGTGGGCAGGGGGCCGGCTGACTATGGCTACACCTTC. Protein sequence: CAISESGVGRGPADYGYTF.

The chain has TRBV19 and TRBJ2-1; 9 bases agree with TRBD1. Germline trimming cut 9 bases from V and 5 bases from J; bases unmatched to any gene: 2. Germline values: CDR1 LNHDA, CDR2 SQIVND (reference sequence). The CDR3 runs to 12 residues. The CDR3 DNA sequence: TGTGCCAGCCGGGACAGGGACAATGAGCAGTTCTTC. Protein: CASRDRDNEQFF. Using reference TRBV19 and TRBJ2-1 for the parts outside the CDR3, the full variable domain is DGGITQSPKYLFRKEGQNVTLSCEQNLNHDAMYWYRQDPGQGLRLIYYSQIVNDFQKGDIAEGYSVSREKKESFPLTVTSAQKNPTAFYLCASRDRDNEQFFGPGTRLTVL.

On this clone: The sample holds other DNA sequences that translate to the same CDR3. The chain uses TRBV19 and TRBJ1-2; the D gene is possibly TRBD1 (6 bases). V was cut by 9 bases and J by 5 bases, with 19 bases left in between. Germline lookup yields CDR1 LNHDA and CDR2 SQIVND (reference sequence). The CDR3 extends over 14 amino acids. CDR3 loop: CASSPQGLGYGYTF. CDR3 sequence (DNA): TGTGCCAGCAGTCCACAGGGCCTGGGGTATGGCTACACCTTC.

This chain uses TRBV9 with TRBJ2-5, with D possibly TRBD1 on 6 matching bases. The CDR3 is 15 residues long. The germline V gene encodes CDR1 SGDLS and CDR2 YYNGEE. Trimming removed 3 bases from V and 4 bases from J, with 16 bases in between. Written as DNA, the CDR3 is TGTGCCAGCAGCGCATACAGGGTAGAGGGAGAGACCCAGTACTTC. The encoded protein is CASSAYRVEGETQYF.

This sequence joins TRBV13 and TRBJ2-1; TRBD1 matches at 11 bases. Germline trimming cut 6 bases from V and 7 bases from J; bases unmatched to any gene: 5. CDR3 size: 14 residues. Per germline, CDR1 PRHDT and CDR2 FYEKMQ (reference sequence). As DNA, the CDR3 is TGTGCCAGCAGTCAGGGACAGGGGGGAAATGAGCAGTTCTTC. Protein: CASSQGQGGNEQFF.